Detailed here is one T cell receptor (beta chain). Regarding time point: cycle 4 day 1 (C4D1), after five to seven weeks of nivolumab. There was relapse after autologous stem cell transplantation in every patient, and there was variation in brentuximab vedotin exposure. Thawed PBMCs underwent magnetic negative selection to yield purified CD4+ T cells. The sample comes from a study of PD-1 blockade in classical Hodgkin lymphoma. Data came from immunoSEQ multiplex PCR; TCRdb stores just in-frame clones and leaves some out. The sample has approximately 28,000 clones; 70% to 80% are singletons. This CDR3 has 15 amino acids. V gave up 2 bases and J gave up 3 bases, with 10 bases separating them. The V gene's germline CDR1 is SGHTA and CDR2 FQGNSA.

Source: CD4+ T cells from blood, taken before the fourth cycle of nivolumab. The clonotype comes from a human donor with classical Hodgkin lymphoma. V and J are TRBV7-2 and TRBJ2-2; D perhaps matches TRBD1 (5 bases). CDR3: CASSLNSGHTGELFF. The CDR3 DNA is TGTGCCAGCAGCTTAAATTCAGGGCACACCGGGGAGCTGTTTTTT.